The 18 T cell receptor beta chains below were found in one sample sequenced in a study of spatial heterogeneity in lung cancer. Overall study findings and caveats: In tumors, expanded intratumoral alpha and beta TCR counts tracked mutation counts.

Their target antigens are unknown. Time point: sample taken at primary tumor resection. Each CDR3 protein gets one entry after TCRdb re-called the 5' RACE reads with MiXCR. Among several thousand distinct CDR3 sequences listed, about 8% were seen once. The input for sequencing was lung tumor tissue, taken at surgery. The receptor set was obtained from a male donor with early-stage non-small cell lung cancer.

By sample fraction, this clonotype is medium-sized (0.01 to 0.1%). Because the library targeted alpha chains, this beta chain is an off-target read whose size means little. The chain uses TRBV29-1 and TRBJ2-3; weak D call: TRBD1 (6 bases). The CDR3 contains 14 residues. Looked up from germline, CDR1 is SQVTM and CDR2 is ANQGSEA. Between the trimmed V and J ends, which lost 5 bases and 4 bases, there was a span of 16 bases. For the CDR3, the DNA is TGCAGCGTTAAGAACCAGGGGTTCGCAGATACGCAGTATTTT. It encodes CSVKNQGFADTQYF.

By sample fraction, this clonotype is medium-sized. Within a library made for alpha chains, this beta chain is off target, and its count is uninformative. CDR3 in amino acids: CASSLAEVNYGYTF. CDR3 nucleotides: TGCGCCAGCAGCTTGGCGGAAGTTAACTATGGCTACACCTTC. The chain links TRBV5-1 to TRBJ1-2; D remains unclear. Trimming took off 0 bases at V and 1 base at J, with 7 bases between the two ends. Germline assignment: CDR1 SGHRS and CDR2 YFSETQ. CDR3 length equals 14 residues.

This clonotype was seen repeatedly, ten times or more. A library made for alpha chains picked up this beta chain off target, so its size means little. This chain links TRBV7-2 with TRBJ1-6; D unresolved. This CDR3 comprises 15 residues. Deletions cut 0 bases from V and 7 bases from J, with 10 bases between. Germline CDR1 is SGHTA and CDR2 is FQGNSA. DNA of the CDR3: TGTGCCAGCAGCTTAGCCGTGGATCCCAATTCACCCCTCCACTTT. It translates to CASSLAVDPNSPLHF.

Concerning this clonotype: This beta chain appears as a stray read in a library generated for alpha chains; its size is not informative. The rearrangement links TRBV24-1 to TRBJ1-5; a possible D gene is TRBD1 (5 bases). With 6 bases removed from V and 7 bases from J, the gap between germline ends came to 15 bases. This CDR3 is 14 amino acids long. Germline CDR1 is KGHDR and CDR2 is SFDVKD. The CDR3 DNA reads TGTGCCACCAGTACGGGACCCTTCGGACAGCCCCAGCATTTT. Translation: CATSTGPFGQPQHF.

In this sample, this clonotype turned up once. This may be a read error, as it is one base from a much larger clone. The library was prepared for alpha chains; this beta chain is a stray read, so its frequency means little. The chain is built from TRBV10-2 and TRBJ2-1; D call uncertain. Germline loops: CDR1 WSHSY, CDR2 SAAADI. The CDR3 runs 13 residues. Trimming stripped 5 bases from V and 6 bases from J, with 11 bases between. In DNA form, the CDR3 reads TGCGCCAGCAGTTACAGCGAGGCCAATGAGCAGTTCTTC. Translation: CASSYSEANEQFF.

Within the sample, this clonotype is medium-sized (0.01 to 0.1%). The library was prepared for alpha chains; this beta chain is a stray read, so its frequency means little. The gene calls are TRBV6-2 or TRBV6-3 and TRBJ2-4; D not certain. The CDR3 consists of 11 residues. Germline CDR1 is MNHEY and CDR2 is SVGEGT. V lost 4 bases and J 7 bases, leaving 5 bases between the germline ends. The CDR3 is CASSSTNIQYF. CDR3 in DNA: TGTGCCAGCAGTTCGACCAACATTCAGTACTTC.

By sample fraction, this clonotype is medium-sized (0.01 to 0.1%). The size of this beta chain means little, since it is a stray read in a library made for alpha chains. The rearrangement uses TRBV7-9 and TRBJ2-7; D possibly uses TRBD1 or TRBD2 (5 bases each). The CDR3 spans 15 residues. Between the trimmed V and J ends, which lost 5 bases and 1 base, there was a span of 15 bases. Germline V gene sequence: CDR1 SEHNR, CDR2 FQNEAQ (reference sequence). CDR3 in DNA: TGTGCCAGCAGCCCAACCGGGACGGTTTCCTACGAGCAGTACTTC. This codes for CASSPTGTVSYEQYF.

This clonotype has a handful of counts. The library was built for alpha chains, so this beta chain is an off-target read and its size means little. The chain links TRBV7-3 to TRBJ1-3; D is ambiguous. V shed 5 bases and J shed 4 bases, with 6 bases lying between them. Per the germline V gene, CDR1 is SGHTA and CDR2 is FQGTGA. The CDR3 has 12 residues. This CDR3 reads CASSPGGNTIYF. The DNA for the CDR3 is TGTGCCAGCAGCCCGGGGGGAAACACCATATATTTT.

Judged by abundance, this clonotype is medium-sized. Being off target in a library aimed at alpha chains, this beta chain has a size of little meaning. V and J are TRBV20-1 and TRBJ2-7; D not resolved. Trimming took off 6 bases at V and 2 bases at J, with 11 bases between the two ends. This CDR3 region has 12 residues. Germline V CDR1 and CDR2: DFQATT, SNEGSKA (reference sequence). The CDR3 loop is CSALGYTYEQYF. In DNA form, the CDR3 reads TGCAGTGCCCTTGGGTACACCTACGAGCAGTACTTC.

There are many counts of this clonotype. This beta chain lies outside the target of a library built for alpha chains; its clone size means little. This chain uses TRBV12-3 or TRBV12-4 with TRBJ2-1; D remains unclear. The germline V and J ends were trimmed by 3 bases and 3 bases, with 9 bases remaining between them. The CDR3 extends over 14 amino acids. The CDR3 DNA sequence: TGTGCCAGCAGTTTCGGCGAAGTCTACAATGAGCAGTTCTTC. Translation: CASSFGEVYNEQFF.

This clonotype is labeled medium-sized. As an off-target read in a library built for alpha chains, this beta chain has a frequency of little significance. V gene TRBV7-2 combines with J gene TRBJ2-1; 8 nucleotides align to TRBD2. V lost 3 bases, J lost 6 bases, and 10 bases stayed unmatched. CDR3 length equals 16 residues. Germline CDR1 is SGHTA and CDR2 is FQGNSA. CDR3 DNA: TGTGCCAGCAGCTTCGGTAGCGGGACTGGTAGCAATGAGCAGTTCTTC. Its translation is CASSFGSGTGSNEQFF. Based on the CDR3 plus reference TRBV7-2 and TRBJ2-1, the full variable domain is GAGVSQSPSNKVTEKGKDVELRCDPISGHTALYWYRQSLGQGLEFLIYFQGNSAPDKSGLPSDRFSAERTGGSVSTLTIQRTQQEDSAVYLCASSFGSGTGSNEQFFGPGTRLTVL.

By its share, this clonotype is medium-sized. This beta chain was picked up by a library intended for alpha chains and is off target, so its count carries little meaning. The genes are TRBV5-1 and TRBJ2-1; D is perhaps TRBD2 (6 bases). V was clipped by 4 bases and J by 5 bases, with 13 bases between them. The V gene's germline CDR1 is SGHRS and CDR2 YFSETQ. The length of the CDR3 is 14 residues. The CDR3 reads CASSPEGPDNEQFF. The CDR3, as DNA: TGCGCCAGCAGCCCGGAGGGCCCGGACAATGAGCAGTTCTTC.

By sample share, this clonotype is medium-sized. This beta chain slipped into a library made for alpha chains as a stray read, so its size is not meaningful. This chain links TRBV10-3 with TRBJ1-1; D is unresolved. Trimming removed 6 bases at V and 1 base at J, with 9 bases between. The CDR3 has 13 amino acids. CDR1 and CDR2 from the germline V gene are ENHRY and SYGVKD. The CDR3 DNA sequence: TGTGCCATCAGCCGTTCAGAGAACACTGAAGCTTTCTTT. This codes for CAISRSENTEAFF.

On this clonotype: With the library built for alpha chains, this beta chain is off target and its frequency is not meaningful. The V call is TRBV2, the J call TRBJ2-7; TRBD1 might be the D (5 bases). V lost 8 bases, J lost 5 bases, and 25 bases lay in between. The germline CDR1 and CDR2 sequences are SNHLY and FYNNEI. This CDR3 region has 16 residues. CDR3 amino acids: CASARGESQGSDEQYF. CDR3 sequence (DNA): TGTGCCAGCGCCAGAGGCGAAAGTCAGGGATCGGACGAGCAGTACTTC.

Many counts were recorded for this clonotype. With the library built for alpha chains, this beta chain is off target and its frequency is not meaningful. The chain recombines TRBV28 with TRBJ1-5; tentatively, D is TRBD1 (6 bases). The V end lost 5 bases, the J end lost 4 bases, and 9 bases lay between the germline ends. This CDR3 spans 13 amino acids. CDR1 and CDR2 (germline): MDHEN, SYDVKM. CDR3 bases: TGTGCCAGCAGTGTCGACAGGAATCAGCCCCAGCATTTT. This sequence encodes CASSVDRNQPQHF.

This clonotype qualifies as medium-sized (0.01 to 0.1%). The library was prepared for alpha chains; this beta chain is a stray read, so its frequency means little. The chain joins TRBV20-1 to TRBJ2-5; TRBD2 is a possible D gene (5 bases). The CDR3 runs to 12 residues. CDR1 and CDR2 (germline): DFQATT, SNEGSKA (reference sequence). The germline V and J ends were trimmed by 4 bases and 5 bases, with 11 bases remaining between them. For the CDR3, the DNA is TGCAGTGCTATGGGCGGAGGCGAGACCCAGTACTTC. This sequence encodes CSAMGGGETQYF.

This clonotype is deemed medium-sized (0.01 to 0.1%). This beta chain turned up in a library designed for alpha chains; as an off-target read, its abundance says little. The CDR3 region is CSASVGQSHQETQYF. The CDR3 bases are TGCAGTGCTAGTGTCGGACAGAGTCACCAAGAGACCCAGTACTTC. The chain joins TRBV20-1 to TRBJ2-5, with a possible D match to TRBD1 (6 bases). The CDR3 totals 15 residues. From germline, CDR1 is DFQATT and CDR2 SNEGSKA (reference sequence). Trimming shortened V by 3 bases and J by 0 bases, and 14 bases separated the two germline ends.

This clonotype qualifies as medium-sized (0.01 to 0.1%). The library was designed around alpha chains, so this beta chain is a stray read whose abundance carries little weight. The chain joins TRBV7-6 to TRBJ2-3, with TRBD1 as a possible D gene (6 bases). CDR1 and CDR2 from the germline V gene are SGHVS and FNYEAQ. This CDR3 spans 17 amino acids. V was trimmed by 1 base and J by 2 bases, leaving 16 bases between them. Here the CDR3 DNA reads TGTGCCAGCAGCTTAGTAGGCGACAGGTGGTACACAGATACGCAGTATTTT. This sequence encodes CASSLVGDRWYTDTQYF.